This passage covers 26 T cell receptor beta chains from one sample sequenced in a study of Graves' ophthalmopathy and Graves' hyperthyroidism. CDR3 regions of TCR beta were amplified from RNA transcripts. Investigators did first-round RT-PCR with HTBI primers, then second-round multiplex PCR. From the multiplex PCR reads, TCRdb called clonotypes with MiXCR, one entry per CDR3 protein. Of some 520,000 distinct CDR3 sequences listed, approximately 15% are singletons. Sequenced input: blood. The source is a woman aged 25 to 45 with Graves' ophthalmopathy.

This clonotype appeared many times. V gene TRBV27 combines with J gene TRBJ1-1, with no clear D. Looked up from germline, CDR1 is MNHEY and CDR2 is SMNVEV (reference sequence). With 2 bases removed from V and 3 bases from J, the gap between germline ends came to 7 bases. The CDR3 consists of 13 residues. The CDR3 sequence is CASSLNSHTEAFF. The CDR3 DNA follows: TGTGCCAGCAGTTTAAACAGCCACACTGAAGCTTTCTTT.

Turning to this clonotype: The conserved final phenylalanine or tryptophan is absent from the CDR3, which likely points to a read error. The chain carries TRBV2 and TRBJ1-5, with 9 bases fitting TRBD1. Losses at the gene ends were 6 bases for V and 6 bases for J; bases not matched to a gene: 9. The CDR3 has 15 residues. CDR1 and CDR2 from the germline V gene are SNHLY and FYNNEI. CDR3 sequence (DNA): TGTGCCAGCAGAACAGGGGGCGGAACGGGTCAGCCCCAGCATTAT. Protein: CASRTGGGTGQPQHY.

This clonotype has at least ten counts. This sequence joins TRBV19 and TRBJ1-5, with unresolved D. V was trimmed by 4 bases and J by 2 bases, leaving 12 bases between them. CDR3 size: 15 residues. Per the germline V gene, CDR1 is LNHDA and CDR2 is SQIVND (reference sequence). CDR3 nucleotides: TGTGCCAGTAGTACCTCCTTCGGAGGCAATCAGCCCCAGCATTTT. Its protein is CASSTSFGGNQPQHF.

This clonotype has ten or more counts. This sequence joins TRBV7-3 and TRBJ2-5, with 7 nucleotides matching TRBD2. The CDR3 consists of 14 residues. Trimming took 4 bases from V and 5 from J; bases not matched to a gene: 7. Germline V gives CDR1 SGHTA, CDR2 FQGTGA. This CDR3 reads CASSWGGMSETQYF. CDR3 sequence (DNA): TGTGCCAGCAGCTGGGGGGGAATGTCGGAGACCCAGTACTTC. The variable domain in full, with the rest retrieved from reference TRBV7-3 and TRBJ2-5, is GAGVSQTPSNKVTEKGKYVELRCDPISGHTALYWYRQSLGQGPEFLIYFQGTGAADDSGLPNDRFFAVRPEGSVSTLKIQRTERGDSAVYLCASSWGGMSETQYFGPGTRLLVL.

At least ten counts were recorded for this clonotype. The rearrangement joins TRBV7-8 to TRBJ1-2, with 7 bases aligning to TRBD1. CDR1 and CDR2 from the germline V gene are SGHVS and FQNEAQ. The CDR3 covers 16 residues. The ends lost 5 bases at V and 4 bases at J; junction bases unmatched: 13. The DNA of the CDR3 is TGTGCCAGCAGCCCTAGCCGCGACAGGGTAGGCTATGGCTACACCTTC. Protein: CASSPSRDRVGYGYTF.

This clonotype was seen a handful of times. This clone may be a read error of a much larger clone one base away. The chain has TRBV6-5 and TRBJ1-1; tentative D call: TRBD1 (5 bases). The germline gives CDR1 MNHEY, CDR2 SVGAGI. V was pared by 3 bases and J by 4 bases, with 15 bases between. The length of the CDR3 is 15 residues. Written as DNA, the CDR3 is TGTGCCAGCAGTTATCCTGACAGACAGATCACTGAAGCTTTCTTT. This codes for CASSYPDRQITEAFF.

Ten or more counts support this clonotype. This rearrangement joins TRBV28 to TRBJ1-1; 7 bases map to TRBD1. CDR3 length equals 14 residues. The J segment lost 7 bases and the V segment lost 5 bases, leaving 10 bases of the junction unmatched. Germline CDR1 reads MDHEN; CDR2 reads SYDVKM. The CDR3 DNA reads TGTGCCAGCAGTGCTACAGGGGATAAGGATGAAGCTTTCTTT. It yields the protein CASSATGDKDEAFF. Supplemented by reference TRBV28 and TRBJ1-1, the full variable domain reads DVKVTQSSRYLVKRTGEKVFLECVQDMDHENMFWYRQDPGLGLRLIYFSYDVKMKEKGDIPEGYSVSREKKERFSLILESASTNQTSMYLCASSATGDKDEAFFGQGTRLTVV.

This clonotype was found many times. CDR3 region: CASSLGADGNQPQHF. The DNA of the CDR3 is TGTGCCAGCAGCTTAGGGGCGGACGGGAATCAGCCCCAGCATTTT. This chain connects TRBV13 to TRBJ1-5; D is unclear. CDR3 size: 15 residues. V shed 0 bases and J shed 4 bases, with 10 bases lying between them. Germline V gives CDR1 PRHDT, CDR2 FYEKMQ (reference sequence). Complete variable domain (other parts from reference TRBV13 and TRBJ1-5): AAGVIQSPRHLIKEKRETATLKCYPIPRHDTVYWYQQGPGQDPQFLISFYEKMQSDKGSIPDRFSAQQFSDYHSELNMSSLELGDSALYFCASSLGADGNQPQHFGDGTRLSIL.

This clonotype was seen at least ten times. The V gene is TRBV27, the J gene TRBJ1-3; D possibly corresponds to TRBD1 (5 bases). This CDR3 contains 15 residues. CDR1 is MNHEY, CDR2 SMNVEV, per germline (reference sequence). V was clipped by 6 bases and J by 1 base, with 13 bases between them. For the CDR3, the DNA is TGTGCCAGCAGACTAACCGGGGCGTCTGGAAACACCATATATTTT. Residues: CASRLTGASGNTIYF.

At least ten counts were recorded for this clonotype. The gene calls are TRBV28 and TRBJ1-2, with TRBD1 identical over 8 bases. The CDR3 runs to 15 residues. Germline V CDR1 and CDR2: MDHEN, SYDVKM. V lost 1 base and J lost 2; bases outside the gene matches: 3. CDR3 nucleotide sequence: TGTGCCAGCAGTTTATCGGGACAGGAAAACTATGGCTACACCTTC. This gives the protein CASSLSGQENYGYTF.

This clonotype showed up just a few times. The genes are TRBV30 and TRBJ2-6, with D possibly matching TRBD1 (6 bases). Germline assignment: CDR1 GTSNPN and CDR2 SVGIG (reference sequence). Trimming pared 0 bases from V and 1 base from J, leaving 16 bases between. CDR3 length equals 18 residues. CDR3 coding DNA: TGTGCCTGGAGTGTACAAACAGGGCGGCGGTCTGGGGCCAACGTCCTGACTTTC. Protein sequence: CAWSVQTGRRSGANVLTF.

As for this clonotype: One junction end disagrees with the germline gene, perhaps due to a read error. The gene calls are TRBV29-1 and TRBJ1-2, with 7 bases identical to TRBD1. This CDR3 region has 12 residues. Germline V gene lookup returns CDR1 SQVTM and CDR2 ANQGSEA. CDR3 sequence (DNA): TGCAGCGTTCTGGGACAGATCTATGGCTACGCCTTC. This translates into CSVLGQIYGYAF.

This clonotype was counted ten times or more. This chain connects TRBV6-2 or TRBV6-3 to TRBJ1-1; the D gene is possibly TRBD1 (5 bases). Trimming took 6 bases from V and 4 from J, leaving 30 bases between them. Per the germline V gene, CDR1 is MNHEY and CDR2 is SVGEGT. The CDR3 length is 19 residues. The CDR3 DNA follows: TGTGCCAGCAGCGGGGGACCCGGGCAGGGCCGGGGTTTTGTCACTGAAGCTTTCTTT. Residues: CASSGGPGQGRGFVTEAFF.

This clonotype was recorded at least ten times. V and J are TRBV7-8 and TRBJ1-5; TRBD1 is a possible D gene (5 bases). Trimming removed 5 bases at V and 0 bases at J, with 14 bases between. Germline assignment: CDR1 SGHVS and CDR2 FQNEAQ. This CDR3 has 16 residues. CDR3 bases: TGTGCCAGCAGCGGAGGGACGGGCGATAGCAATCAGCCCCAGCATTTT. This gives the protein CASSGGTGDSNQPQHF.

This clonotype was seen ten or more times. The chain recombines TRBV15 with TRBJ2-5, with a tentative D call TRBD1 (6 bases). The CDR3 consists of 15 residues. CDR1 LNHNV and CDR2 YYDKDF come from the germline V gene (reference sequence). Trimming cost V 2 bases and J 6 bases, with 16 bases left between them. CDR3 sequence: CATSRSGRGSKTQYF. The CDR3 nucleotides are TGTGCCACCAGCAGATCAGGAAGGGGGAGTAAGACCCAGTACTTC.

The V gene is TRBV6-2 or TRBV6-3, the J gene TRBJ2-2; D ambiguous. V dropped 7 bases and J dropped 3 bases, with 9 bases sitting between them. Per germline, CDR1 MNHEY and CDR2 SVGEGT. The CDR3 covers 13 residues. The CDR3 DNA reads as TGTGCCAGCAAATACTGGGACACCGGGGAGCTGTTTTTT. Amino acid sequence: CASKYWDTGELFF.

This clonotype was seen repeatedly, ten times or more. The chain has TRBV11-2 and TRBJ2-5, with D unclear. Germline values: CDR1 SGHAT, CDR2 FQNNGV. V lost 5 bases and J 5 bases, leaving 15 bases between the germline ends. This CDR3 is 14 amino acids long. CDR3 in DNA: TGTGCCAGCAGCGAGACACCCGTGGGGGAGACCCAGTACTTC. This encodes CASSETPVGETQYF.

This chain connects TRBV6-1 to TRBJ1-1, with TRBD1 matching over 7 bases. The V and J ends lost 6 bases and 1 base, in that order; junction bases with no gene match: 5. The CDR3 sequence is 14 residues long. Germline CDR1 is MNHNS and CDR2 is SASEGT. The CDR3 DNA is TGTGCCAGCAGCGACGGACAGGCGAACACTGAAGCTTTCTTT. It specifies CASSDGQANTEAFF.

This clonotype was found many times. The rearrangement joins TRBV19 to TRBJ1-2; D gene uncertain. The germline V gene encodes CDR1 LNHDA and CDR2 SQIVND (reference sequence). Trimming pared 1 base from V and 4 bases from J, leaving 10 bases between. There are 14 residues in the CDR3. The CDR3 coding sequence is TGTGCCAGTAGTATAGTTGGACGGATCTATGGCTACACCTTC. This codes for CASSIVGRIYGYTF.

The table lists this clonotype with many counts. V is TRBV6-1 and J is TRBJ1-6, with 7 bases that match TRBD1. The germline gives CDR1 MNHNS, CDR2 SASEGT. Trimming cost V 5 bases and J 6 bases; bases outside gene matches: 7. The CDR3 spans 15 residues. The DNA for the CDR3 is TGTGCCAGCAGTATGACAGGGCGCGGTAATTCACCCCTCCACTTT. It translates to CASSMTGRGNSPLHF.

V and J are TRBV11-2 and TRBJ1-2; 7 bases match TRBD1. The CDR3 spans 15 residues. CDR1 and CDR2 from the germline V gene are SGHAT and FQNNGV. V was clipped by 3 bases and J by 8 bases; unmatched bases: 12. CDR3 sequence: CASSFVRGQSGGYTF. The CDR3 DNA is TGTGCCAGCAGCTTTGTGAGGGGGCAATCTGGGGGCTACACCTTC.

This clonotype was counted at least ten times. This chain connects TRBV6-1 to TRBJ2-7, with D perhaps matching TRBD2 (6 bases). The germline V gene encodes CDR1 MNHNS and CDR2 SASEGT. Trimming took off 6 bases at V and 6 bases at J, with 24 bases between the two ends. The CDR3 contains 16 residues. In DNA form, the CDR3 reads TGTGCCAGCAGACCAATTGGGACTTCAAAAGGTATCGAGCAGTACTTC. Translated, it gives CASRPIGTSKGIEQYF.

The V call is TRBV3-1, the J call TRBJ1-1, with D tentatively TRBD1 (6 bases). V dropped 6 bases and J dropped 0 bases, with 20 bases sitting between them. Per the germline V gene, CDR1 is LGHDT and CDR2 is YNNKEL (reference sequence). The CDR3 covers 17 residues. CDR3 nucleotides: TGTGCCAGCAGACCAACCTCGACAGGAGCCATGAACACTGAAGCTTTCTTT. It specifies CASRPTSTGAMNTEAFF.

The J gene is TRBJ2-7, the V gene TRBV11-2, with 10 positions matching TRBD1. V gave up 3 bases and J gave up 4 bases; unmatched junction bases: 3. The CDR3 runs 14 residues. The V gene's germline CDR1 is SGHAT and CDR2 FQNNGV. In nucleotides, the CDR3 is TGTGCCAGCAGCTTGACAGGGGGCAGATACGAGCAGTACTTC. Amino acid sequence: CASSLTGGRYEQYF.

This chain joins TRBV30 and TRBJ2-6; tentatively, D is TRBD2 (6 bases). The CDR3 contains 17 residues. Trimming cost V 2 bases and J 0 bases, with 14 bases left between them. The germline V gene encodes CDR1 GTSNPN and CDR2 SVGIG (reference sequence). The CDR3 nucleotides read TGTGCCTGGAGTTCTCCGGGACTGATCTCTGGGGCCAACGTCCTGACTTTC. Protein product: CAWSSPGLISGANVLTF.

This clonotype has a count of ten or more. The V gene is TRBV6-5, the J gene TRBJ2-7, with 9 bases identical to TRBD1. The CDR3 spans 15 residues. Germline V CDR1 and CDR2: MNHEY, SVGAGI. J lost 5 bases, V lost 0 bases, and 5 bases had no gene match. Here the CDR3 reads CASSYSPDRGDEQYF. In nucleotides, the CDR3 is TGTGCCAGCAGTTACTCGCCGGACAGGGGAGACGAGCAGTACTTC.